A single sample gave rise to the 5 T cell receptor beta chains below, sequenced in a study of cytomegalovirus exposure and HLA in healthy donors. The PCR was carried out with 60 Vbeta primers and 13 Jbeta primers. The protocol was immunoSEQ multiplex PCR, while the TCRdb copy is restricted to in-frame clones and leaves out a portion. Of 150,000 to 200,000 clones in the sample, roughly 86% were seen once. The sequencing input was PBMCs. The receptor set was obtained from a man aged 40-55 years in good health and CMV-seropositive.

This clone was seen only a few times. The chain is built from TRBV28 and TRBJ1-5, with D possibly matching TRBD1 (6 bases). Germline loops: CDR1 MDHEN, CDR2 SYDVKM. Trimming shortened V by 6 bases and J by 2 bases, and 17 bases separated the two germline ends. This CDR3 has 16 amino acids. CDR3 protein: CASSQSTGVGNQPQHF. The DNA of the CDR3 is TGTGCCAGCAGCCAGTCGACAGGAGTAGGCAATCAGCCCCAGCATTTT.

CDR3 protein: CATQASNTGELFF. The CDR3 coding sequence is TGTGCCACCCAGGCATCGAACACCGGGGAGCTGTTTTTT. The chain has TRBV27 and TRBJ2-2; D is uncertain. Germline loops: CDR1 MNHEY, CDR2 SMNVEV (reference sequence). This CDR3 region has 13 residues. V shed 10 bases and J shed 0 bases, with 9 bases lying between them.

The chain uses TRBV7-3 and TRBJ2-2, with 7 bases matching TRBD1. The CDR3 runs to 15 residues. V lost 3 bases, J lost 7 bases, and 8 bases stayed unmatched. Germline V gene lookup returns CDR1 SGHTA and CDR2 FQGTGA. The CDR3: CASSFDRASVGELFF. The DNA for the CDR3 is TGTGCCAGCAGCTTCGACAGGGCCTCGGTCGGGGAGCTGTTTTTT.

This clone was recorded a few times. The chain recombines TRBV10-3 with TRBJ1-4; D gene ambiguous. Trimming pared 2 bases from V and 5 bases from J, leaving 12 bases between. The CDR3 loop spans 15 amino acids. CDR1 and CDR2 from the germline V gene are ENHRY and SYGVKD. As DNA, the CDR3 is TGTGCCATCAGTGAGGGAGAATTAAAGAATGAAAAACTGTTTTTT. Translation: CAISEGELKNEKLFF.

The chain carries TRBV5-1 and TRBJ2-5; 8 positions match TRBD2. Germline CDR1 is SGHRS and CDR2 is YFSETQ. This CDR3 has 13 residues. The trim removed 6 bases at V and 4 bases at J, leaving 5 bases unmatched. CDR3 in DNA: TGCGCCAGCACCCCGGGGGGGCCAGAGACCCAGTACTTC. It translates to CASTPGGPETQYF.